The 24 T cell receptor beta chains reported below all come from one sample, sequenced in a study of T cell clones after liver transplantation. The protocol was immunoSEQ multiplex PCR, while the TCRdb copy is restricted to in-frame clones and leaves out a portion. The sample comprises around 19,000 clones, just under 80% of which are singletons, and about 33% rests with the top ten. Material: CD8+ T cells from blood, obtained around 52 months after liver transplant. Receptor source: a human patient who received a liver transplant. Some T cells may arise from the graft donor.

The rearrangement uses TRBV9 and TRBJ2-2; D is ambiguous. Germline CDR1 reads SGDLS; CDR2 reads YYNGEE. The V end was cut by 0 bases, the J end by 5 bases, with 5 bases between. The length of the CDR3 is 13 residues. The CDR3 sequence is CASSVGVTGELFF. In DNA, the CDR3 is TGTGCCAGCAGCGTAGGCGTTACCGGGGAGCTGTTTTTT.

The CDR3 sequence is CASSSLGEITDTQYF. The CDR3, as DNA: TGTGCCAGCAGTTCTTTAGGGGAGATCACAGATACGCAGTATTTT. The chain uses TRBV7-9 and TRBJ2-3; D possibly matches TRBD1 or TRBD2 (5 bases each). The ends were cut back, 6 bases at V and 2 bases at J, with 15 bases in the middle. The germline gives CDR1 SEHNR, CDR2 FQNEAQ (reference sequence). The CDR3 extends over 15 amino acids.

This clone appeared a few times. DNA for the CDR3: TGTGCCAGCAGTTTAGGGGACTGGCAGCCCCAGCATTTT. Encoded protein: CASSLGDWQPQHF. This chain links TRBV27 with TRBJ1-5; a weak D match, TRBD1 (5 bases). Trimming took 2 bases from V and 7 from J, leaving 9 bases between them. Per germline, CDR1 MNHEY and CDR2 SMNVEV (reference sequence). The CDR3 is 13 amino acids.

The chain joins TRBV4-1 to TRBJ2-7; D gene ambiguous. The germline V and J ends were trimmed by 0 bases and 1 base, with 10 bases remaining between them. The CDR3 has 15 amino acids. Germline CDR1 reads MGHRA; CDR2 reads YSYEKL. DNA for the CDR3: TGCGCCAGCAGCCAAGAGATGGGCGATTCCTACGAGCAGTACTTC. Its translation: CASSQEMGDSYEQYF.

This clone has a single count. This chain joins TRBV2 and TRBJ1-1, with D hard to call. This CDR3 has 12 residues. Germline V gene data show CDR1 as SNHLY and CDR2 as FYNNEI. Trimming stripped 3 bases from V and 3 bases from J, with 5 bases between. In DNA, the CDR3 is TGTGCCAGCAGTGACGGACACACTGAAGCTTTCTTT. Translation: CASSDGHTEAFF.

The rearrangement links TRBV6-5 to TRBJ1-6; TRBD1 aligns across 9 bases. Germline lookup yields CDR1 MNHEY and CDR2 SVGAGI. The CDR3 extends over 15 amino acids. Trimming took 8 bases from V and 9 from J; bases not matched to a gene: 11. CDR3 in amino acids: CASSKQGALGSPLHF. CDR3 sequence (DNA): TGTGCCAGCTCGAAACAGGGGGCCTTGGGTTCACCCCTCCACTTT.

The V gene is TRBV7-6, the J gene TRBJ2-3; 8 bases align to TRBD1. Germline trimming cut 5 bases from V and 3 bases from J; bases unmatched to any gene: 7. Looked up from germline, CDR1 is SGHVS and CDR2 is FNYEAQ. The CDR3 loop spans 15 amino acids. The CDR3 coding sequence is TGTGCCAGCAGCCGGACAGGGCTAGGGACAGATACGCAGTATTTT. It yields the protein CASSRTGLGTDTQYF. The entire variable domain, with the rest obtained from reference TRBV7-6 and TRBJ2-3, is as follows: GAGVSQSPRYKVTKRGQDVALRCDPISGHVSLYWYRQALGQGPEFLTYFNYEAQQDKSGLPNDRFSAERPEGSISTLTIQRTEQRDSAMYRCASSRTGLGTDTQYFGPGTRLTVL.

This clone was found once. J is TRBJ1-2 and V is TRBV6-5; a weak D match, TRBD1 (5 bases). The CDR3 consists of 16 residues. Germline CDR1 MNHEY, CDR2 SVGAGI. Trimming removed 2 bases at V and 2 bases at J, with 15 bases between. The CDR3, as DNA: TGTGCCAGCAGTTACCCCGTCGGGCAGGGAAACTATGGCTACACCTTC. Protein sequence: CASSYPVGQGNYGYTF.

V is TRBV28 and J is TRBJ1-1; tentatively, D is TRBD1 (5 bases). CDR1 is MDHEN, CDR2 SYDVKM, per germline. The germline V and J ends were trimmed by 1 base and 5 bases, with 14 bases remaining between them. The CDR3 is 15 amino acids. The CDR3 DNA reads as TGTGCCAGCAGTTTATATAGGGGAATGTATACTGAAGCTTTCTTT. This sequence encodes CASSLYRGMYTEAFF. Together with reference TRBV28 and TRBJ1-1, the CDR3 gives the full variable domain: DVKVTQSSRYLVKRTGEKVFLECVQDMDHENMFWYRQDPGLGLRLIYFSYDVKMKEKGDIPEGYSVSREKKERFSLILESASTNQTSMYLCASSLYRGMYTEAFFGQGTRLTVV.

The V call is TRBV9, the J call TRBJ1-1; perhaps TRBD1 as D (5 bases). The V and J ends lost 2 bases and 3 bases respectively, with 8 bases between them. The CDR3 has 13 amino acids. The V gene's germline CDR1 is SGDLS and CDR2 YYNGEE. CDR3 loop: CASSVGGDTEAFF. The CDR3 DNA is TGTGCCAGCAGCGTGGGAGGGGACACTGAAGCTTTCTTT.

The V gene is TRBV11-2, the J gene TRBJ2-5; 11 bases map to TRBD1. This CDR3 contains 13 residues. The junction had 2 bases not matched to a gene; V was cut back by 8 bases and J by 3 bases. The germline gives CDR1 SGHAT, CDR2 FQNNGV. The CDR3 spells CASSGQGEETQYF. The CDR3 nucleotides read TGTGCCAGCTCGGGACAGGGGGAAGAGACCCAGTACTTC. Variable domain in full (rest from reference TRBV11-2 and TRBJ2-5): EAGVAQSPRYKIIEKRQSVAFWCNPISGHATLYWYQQILGQGPKLLIQFQNNGVVDDSQLPKDRFSAERLKGVDSTLKIQPAKLEDSAVYLCASSGQGEETQYFGPGTRLLVL.

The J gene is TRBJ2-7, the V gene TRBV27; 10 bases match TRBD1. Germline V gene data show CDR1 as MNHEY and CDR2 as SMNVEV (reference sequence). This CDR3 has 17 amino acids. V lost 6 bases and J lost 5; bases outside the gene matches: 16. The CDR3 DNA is TGTGCCAGCAGCCCACTATTCTCCGGGACAGGGGATAACGAGCAGTACTTC. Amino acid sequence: CASSPLFSGTGDNEQYF.

Written as DNA, the CDR3 is TGTGCCAGCAGCTCGCTGGGATCAGGGGGCGGTCAGCCCCAGCATTTT. Its translation is CASSSLGSGGGQPQHF. The rearrangement joins TRBV7-8 to TRBJ1-5; 8 bases align to TRBD1. The CDR3 extends over 16 amino acids. In germline, CDR1 is SGHVS, CDR2 FQNEAQ. V dropped 4 bases and J dropped 6; count of bases not matched to a gene: 11.

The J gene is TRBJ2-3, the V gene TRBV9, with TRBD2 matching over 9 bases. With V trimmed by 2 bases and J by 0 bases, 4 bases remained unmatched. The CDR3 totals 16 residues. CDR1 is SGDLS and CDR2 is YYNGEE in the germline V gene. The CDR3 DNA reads TGTGCCAGCAGCGTGGCGGGGGGGCATAGCACAGATACGCAGTATTTT. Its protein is CASSVAGGHSTDTQYF.

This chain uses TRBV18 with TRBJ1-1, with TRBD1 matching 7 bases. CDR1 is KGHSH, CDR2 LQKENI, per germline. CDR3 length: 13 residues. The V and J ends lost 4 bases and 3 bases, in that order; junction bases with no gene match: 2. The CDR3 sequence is CASSQDRDTEAFF. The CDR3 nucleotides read TGTGCCAGCTCACAAGACAGGGACACTGAAGCTTTCTTT.

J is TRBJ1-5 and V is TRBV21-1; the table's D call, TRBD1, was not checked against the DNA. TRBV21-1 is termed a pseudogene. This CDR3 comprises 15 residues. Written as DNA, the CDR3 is TGTGCCAGCAGCATAAACGGGCAGGGAAATCAGCCCCAGCATTTT. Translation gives CASSINGQGNQPQHF.

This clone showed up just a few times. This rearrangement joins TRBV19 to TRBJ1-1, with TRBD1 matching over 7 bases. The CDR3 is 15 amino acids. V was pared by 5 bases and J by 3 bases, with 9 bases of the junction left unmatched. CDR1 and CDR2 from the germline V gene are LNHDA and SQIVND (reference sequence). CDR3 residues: CASSDTQGRDTEAFF. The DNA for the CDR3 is TGTGCCAGTAGTGATACACAGGGGCGAGACACTGAAGCTTTCTTT.

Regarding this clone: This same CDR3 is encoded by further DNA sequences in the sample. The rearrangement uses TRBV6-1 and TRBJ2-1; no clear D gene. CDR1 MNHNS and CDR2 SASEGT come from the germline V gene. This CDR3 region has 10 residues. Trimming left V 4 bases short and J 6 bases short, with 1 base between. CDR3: CASSVNEQFF. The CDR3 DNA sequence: TGTGCCAGCAGTGTCAATGAGCAGTTCTTC.

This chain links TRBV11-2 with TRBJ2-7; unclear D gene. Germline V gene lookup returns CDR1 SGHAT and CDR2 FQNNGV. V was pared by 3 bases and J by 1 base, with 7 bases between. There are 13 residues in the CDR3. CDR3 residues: CASSLEGSYEQYF. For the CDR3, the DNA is TGTGCCAGCAGCTTGGAAGGATCCTACGAGCAGTACTTC.

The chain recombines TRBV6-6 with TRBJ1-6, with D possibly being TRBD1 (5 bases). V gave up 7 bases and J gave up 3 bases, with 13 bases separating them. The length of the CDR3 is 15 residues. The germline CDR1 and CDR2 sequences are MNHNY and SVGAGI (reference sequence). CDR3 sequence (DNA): TGTGCCAGCAACTCACTGGGGGTCTATAATTCACCCCTCCACTTT. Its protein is CASNSLGVYNSPLHF.

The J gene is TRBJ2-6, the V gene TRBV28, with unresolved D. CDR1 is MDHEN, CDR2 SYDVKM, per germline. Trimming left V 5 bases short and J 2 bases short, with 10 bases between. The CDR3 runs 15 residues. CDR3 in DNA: TGTGCCAGCAGTGTCCTTGGCACTGGGGCCAACGTCCTGACTTTC. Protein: CASSVLGTGANVLTF.

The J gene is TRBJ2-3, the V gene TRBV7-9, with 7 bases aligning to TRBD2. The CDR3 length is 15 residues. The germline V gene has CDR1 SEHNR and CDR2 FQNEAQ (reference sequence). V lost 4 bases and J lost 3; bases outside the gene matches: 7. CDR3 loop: CASSYEGGWTDTQYF. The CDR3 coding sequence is TGTGCCAGCAGCTACGAGGGAGGGTGGACAGATACGCAGTATTTT.

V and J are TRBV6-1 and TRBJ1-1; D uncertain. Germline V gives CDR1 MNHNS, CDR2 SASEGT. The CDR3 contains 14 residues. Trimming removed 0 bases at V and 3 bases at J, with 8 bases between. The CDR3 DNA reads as TGTGCCAGCAGTGAAGCAGGAGGGTACACTGAAGCTTTCTTT. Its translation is CASSEAGGYTEAFF.

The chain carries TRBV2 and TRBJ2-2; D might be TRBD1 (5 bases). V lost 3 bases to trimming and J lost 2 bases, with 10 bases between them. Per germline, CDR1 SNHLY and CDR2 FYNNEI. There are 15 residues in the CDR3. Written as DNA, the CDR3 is TGTGCCAGCAGTGATCACAGGTCCAACACCGGGGAGCTGTTTTTT. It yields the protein CASSDHRSNTGELFF.